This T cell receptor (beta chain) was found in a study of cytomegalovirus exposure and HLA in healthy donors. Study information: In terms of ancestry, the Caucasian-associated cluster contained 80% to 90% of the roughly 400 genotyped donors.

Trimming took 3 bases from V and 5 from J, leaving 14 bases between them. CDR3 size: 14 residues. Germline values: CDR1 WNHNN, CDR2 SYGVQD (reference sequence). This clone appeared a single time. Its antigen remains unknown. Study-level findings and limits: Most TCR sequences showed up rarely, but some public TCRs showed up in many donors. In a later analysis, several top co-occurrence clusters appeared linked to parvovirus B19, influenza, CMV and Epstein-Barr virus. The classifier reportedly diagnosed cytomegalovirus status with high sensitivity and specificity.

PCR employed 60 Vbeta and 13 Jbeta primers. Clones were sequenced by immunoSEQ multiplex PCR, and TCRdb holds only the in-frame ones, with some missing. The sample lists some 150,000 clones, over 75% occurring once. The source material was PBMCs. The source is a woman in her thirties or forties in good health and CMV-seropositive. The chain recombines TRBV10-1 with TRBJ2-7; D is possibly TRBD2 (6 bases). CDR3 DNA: TGCGCCAGCAGTGAATGGTCGCCGGGGGACGAGCAGTACTTC. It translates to CASSEWSPGDEQYF.